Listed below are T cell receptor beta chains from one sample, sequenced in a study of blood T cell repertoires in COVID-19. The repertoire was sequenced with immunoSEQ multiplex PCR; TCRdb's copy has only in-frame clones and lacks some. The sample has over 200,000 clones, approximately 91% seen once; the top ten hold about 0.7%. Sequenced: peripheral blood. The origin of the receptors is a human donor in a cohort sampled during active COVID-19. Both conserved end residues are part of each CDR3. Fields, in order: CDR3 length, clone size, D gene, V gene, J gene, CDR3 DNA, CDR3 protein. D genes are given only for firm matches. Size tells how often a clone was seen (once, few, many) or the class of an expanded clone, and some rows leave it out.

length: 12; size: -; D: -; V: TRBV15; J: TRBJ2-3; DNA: TGTGCCACCAGCCCGGGCACAGATACGCAGTATTTT; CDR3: CATSPGTDTQYF
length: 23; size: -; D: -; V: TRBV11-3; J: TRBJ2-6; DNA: TGTGCCAGCAGCTTAGAATCCCCCAGGGGCAGGGGCGTTTTTAGCTCTGGGGCCAACGTCCTGACTTTC; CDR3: CASSLESPRGRGVFSSGANVLTF
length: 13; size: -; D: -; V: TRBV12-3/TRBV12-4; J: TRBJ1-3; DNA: TGTGCAAGCACCGCAGGCTCTGGAAACACCATATATTTT; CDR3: CASTAGSGNTIYF
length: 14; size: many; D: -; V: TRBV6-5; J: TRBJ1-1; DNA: TGTGCCAGCAGAACCGGGACACAGAACACTGAAGCTTTCTTT; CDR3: CASRTGTQNTEAFF
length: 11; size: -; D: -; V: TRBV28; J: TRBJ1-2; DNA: TGTGCCAGCAGGTCCGTCTATGGCTACACCTTC; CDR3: CASRSVYGYTF
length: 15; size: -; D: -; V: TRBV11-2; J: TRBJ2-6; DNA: TGTGCCAGCAGCCCTATTCCCTCTGGGGCCAACGTCCTGACTTTC; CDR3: CASSPIPSGANVLTF
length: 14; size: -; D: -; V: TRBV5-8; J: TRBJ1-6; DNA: TGTGCCAGCAGCTTGTATCCACAGAATTCACCCCTCCACTTT; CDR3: CASSLYPQNSPLHF
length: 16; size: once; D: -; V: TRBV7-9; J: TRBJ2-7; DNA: TGTGCCAGCAGCTTAGGTAGCGGCCAATTCTCCTACGAGCAGTACTTC; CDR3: CASSLGSGQFSYEQYF
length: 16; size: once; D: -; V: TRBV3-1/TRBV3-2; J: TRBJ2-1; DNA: TGTGCCAGCAGCCAAGGACTAGGGTCGGGGTATGATGAGCAGTTCTTC; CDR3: CASSQGLGSGYDEQFF
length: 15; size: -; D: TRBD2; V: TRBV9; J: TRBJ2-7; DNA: TGTGCCAGCAGCGTAGGTGGGACTAGCGCCTACGAGCAGTACTTC; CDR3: CASSVGGTSAYEQYF
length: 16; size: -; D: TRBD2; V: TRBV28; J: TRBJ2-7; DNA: TGTGCCAGCAGTAAGAGACCGGGACTAGGTCCCCACGAGCAGTACTTC; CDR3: CASSKRPGLGPHEQYF
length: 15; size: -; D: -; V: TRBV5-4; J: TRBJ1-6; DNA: TGTGCCAGCAGCTCATCAGGGGTCGGTAATTCACCCCTCCACTTT; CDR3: CASSSSGVGNSPLHF
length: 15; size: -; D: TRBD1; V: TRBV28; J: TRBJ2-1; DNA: TGTGCCAGCAGTCTACGGACAGGGCCATACAATGAGCAGTTCTTC; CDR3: CASSLRTGPYNEQFF
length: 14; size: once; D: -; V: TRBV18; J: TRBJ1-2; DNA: TGTGCCAGCTCACCACCCTCAGACAGGTGGACACATATTTTC; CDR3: CASSPPSDRWTHIF
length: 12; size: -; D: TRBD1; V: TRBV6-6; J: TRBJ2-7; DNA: TGTGCCAGCAGTAGGACAGGGCACGAGCAGTACTTC; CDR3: CASSRTGHEQYF
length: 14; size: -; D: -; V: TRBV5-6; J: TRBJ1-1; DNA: TGTGCCAGCAGCCGCACGGTAGGGGACACTGAAGCTTTCTTT; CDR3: CASSRTVGDTEAFF
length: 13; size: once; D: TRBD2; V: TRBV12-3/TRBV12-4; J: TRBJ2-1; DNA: TGTGCCAGTCGACTAGCGGGAGGTAATGAGCAGTTCTTC; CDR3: CASRLAGGNEQFF
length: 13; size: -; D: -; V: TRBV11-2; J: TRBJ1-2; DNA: TGTGCCAGCAGCTTCCAGGGCCTCTATGGCTACACCTTC; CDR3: CASSFQGLYGYTF
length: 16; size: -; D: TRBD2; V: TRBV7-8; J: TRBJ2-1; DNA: TGTGCCAGCAGCCTCTCAACTAGCGGGGGACCCAATGAGCAGTTCTTC; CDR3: CASSLSTSGGPNEQFF
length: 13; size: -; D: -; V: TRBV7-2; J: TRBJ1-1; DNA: TGTGCCAGCAGCTTGGCGGGGTCCCTAGAAGCTTTCTTT; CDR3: CASSLAGSLEAFF
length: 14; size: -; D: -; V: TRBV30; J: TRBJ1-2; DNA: TGTGCCTGGAGTGTAAACAGGATTAACTATGGCTACACCTTC; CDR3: CAWSVNRINYGYTF
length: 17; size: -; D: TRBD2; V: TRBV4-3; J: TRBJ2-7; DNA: TGCGCCAGCAGCCCTAGGGGAGGGGCAGGGCGCACCTACGAGCAGTACTTC; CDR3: CASSPRGGAGRTYEQYF